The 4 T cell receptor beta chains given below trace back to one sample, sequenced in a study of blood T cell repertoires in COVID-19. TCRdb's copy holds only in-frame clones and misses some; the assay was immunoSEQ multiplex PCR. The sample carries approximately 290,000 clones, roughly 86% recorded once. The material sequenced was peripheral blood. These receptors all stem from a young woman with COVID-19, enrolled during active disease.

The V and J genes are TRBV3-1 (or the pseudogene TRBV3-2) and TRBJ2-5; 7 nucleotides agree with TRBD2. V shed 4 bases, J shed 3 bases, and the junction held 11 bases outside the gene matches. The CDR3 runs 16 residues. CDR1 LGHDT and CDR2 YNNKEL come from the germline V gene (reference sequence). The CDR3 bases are TGTGCCAGCAGCCTTCGTGATCGGGGGGTAAAAGAGACCCAGTACTTC. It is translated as CASSLRDRGVKETQYF.

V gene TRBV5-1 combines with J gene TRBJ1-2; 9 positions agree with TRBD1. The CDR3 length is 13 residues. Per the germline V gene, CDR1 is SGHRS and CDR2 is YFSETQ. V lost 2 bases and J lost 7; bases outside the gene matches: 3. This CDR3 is CASSLTGGSGYTF. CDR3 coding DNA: TGCGCCAGCAGCTTAACAGGGGGCAGTGGCTACACCTTC. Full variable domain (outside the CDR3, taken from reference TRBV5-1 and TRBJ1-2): KAGVTQTPRYLIKTRGQQVTLSCSPISGHRSVSWYQQTPGQGLQFLFEYFSETQRNKGNFPGRFSGRQFSNSRSEMNVSTLELGDSALYLCASSLTGGSGYTFGSGTRLTVV.

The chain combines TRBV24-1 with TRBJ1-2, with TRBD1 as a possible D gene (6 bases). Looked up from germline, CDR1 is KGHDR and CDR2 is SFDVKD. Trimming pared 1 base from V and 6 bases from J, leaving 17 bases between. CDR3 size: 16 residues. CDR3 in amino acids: CATSDFLRYREDGYTF. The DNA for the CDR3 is TGTGCCACCAGTGATTTTCTTCGCTACAGGGAAGATGGCTACACCTTC.

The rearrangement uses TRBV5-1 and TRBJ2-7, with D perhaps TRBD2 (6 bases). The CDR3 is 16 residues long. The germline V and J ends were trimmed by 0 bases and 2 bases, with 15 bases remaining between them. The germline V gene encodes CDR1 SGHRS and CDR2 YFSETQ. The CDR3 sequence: CASSLAGGAYTYEQYF. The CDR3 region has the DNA TGCGCCAGCAGCTTGGCCGGGGGTGCTTACACCTACGAGCAGTACTTC.